These 7 T cell receptor beta chains originate from one sample sequenced in a study of neurological immune-mediated disorders. TCRdb itself ran the 5' RACE reads through MiXCR, one entry per CDR3 protein. The table has tens of thousands of distinct CDR3 sequences, about an eighth seen once. Sequencing was performed on PBMCs. These receptors were obtained from a man in his fifties or sixties in good health.

Worth noting for this clonotype: This may be a read error: a much more frequent sequence differs by one nucleotide. This chain connects TRBV2 to TRBJ1-4; no firm D call. Germline V CDR1 and CDR2: SNHLY, FYNNEI. V dropped 6 bases and J dropped 4 bases, with 15 bases sitting between them. This CDR3 spans 15 amino acids. CDR3 bases: TGTGCCAGCAGGCCTGAAAGGGCCCATAATGAAAAACTGTTTTTT. Protein: CASRPERAHNEKLFF.

This clonotype was observed at least ten times. This sequence joins TRBV4-3 and TRBJ1-1; D unclear. V lost 0 bases and J 3 bases, leaving 11 bases between the germline ends. The CDR3 consists of 15 residues. Germline V gives CDR1 LGHNA, CDR2 YSLEER. The CDR3 sequence: CASSQDRIGDTEAFF. CDR3 sequence (DNA): TGCGCCAGCAGCCAAGATCGAATCGGGGACACTGAAGCTTTCTTT.

The V call is TRBV4-3, the J call TRBJ1-1; D remains ambiguous. This CDR3 has 12 residues. Between the trimmed V and J ends, which lost 3 bases and 11 bases, there was a span of 13 bases. The germline gives CDR1 LGHNA, CDR2 YSLEER. The chain's CDR3 is CASSHVPRTAFF. The CDR3 DNA reads as TGCGCCAGCAGCCATGTCCCCAGGACGGCTTTCTTT.

This clonotype was recorded many times. The chain uses TRBV20-1 and TRBJ2-7, with TRBD1 matching 7 bases. The CDR3 is 13 amino acids. The V gene end was trimmed by 7 bases and the J gene end by 2 bases; junction bases not matched to a gene: 8. The V gene's germline CDR1 is DFQATT and CDR2 SNEGSKA (reference sequence). CDR3 DNA: TGCAGTGGTAACACAGGGGTCACCTACGAGCAGTACTTC. Its protein product is CSGNTGVTYEQYF.

The V gene is TRBV7-9, the J gene TRBJ2-3; TRBD2 aligns across 7 bases. CDR1 is SEHNR and CDR2 is FQNEAQ in the germline V gene (reference sequence). Germline trimming cut 4 bases from V and 7 bases from J; bases unmatched to any gene: 11. The CDR3 runs to 15 residues. The CDR3 region is CASSSGRGKTYTQYF. The CDR3 nucleotides read TGTGCCAGCAGCTCGGGGCGGGGGAAGACATATACGCAGTATTTT.

In this sample, this clonotype turned up many times. The chain couples TRBV5-5 to TRBJ2-3; either TRBD1 or TRBD2 may fit D (5 bases each). With 4 bases removed from V and 0 bases from J, the gap between germline ends came to 15 bases. CDR1 and CDR2 (germline): SGHKS, YYEKEE (reference sequence). This CDR3 has 16 residues. The CDR3 loop is CASSPGARVSTDTQYF. CDR3 DNA: TGTGCCAGCAGCCCCGGGGCCAGGGTGAGCACAGATACGCAGTATTTT.

This clonotype has ten or more counts. The chain links TRBV6-2 or TRBV6-3 to TRBJ1-1, with 7 bases identical to TRBD1. CDR1 is MNHEY and CDR2 is SVGEGT in the germline V gene. The CDR3 sequence is 15 residues long. V shed 7 bases, J shed 1 base, and the junction held 9 bases outside the gene matches. CDR3 nucleotide sequence: TGTGCCAGCATCCAACAGGGGAATGGGAACACTGAAGCTTTCTTT. Its protein is CASIQQGNGNTEAFF.